The T cell receptor (beta chain) described here comes from a study of shared clonotypes between healthy human individuals (dated by TCRdb to the early 2020s). In terms of the full investigation: A couple of women and three men aged 18 to 49 years were included in the cohort. For each donor, three plates each were used for CD4 naive and CD4 memory, two plates were used for CD8 naive, and one plate was used for CD8 memory. The study deeply sequenced blood TCR repertoires of roughly five healthy adults to estimate repertoire size and the extent of clonotype sharing between individuals. To increase sequencing depth and limit assay-specific biases, TCR repertoire library preparation and sequencing were carried out by different laboratories using diverse techniques. Each donor's leukapheresis produced roughly between roughly 0.85 and 9 billion PBMCs. Broader findings and caveats from the paper: The small number of donors limited the genetic and exposure-history diversity represented. Incomplete sequencing was indicated by rarefaction of sorted-subset datasets, despite the large sequencing depth. Compared with non-shared clonotypes, the clonotypes found in all four sorted-subset donors had higher generation probabilities. Pairwise subsampling indicated that sequencing depth was expected to affect the degree of clonotype sharing among donors. Larger estimated clonotype richness was generally found for naive subsets than for memory subsets. Sampling was restricted to blood, and TCR repertoires in tissue are likely to differ from TCR repertoires in blood. About 4.5% of naive CD4, 3.5% of naive CD8, 2.3% of memory CD4, and 0.4% of memory CD8 clonotypes were shared across several donors.

With regard to this clone: Its specific antigen is unknown. Qualities for individual bases were not recorded, and no much larger clone is one base off. At the DNA level, this CDR3 is encoded by other sequences in the same sample as well.

The CDR3 covers 14 residues, taking in both the cysteine and the phenylalanine. This entry keeps only the CDR3 DNA: 42 bases, framed from base 1. CDR1 and CDR2, per the germline V gene, are SGHRS and YFSETQ. The V and J ends are trimmed by 3 bases and 4 bases, leaving 13 bases between them. Using the deep immunoSEQ assay, TCR CDR3 regions were amplified from genomic DNA by multiplex PCR. Extracted genomic DNA from each cell subset was distributed evenly across all wells of several immunoSEQ 96-well plates, and each plate was treated as a replicate. For sorted subsets, 150 to 200 ng genomic DNA, equal to approximately 30,000 T cell genomes, was loaded into each replicate PCR. The purified libraries were quantified using a Qubit 3.0 fluorometer, sized with a Bioanalyzer 2100, and then quantified again using the KAPA Library Quantification kit. Each immunoSEQ 96-well plate was sequenced on its own single-read 150-cycle Illumina NextSeq 550 flow cell. From the authors' description of their analysis: Because only junctional sequences without quality scores were contained in the immunoSEQ output, filtering matching that applied to full-length reads could not be performed. To assign V/J genes and CDR3, sequences were annotated using PyIR, a Python wrapper for IgBLAST v1.9, with IMGT germline references. Reads were removed for weak V/J assignments (E-value above 1e-6), missing CDR3, stop codons, out-of-frame junctions, or ambiguous translated residues. A V3J clonotype was defined by an identical inferred V gene, J gene, and CDR3 amino acid sequence. Percentage overlap between repertoires was computed as shared unique clonotypes divided by the size of the smaller repertoire. Richness of each repertoire was evaluated using RTK rarefaction, the Chao1 estimator, and Recon v2.1 estimates of unobserved clonotypes. Generation probabilities were computed with OLGA for all TCRbeta clonotypes obtained by the gDNA method from several donors. The source is immuneACCESS, and TCRdb retained only in-frame sequences with V and J called. Part of the clones is not carried over; for the studies checked, unresolved V genes explain less than half of this, and the remainder is unexplained. That table furnishes V, J and clone size, whereas the DNA furnished D and trimming. The table for this sample lists some 1.5 million clones; about 98% of them were counted only once. Jointly, the top ten make up 0.4% to 0.55% of the sample.

Healthy HIV-negative adults with no recently reported acute infections or vaccinations were included as donors. Every donor was a Caucasian adult living in Nashville, Tennessee, USA. Magnetic negative selection was used to enrich CD4+ T cells, after which naive cells were positively selected on CD45RA and the negative fraction became the memory subset. After blood collection by leukapheresis, PBMCs were isolated using Ficoll-Histopaque density gradient centrifugation and then cryopreserved in the vapor phase of liquid nitrogen. Analytical flow cytometry was used to check the purity and quantity of every magnetically sorted T cell population. Genomic DNA was isolated from every sorted fraction and measured by UV absorbance on a Nanodrop 2000c.

The clonotype comes from a man aged 25 to 45 in good health. The chain is assembled from TRBV5-1 and TRBJ1-1; matching of 6 bases hints at TRBD1 as the D gene. Sequencing input: naive CD4+ T cells sorted from blood. The cell subset or site label, as the study defines it: CD45RA+ positively selected. At the DNA level, the sequence is TGCGCCAGCAGCTCGACAGGATTGGGCACTGAAGCTTTCTTT. Its coded protein is CASSSTGLGTEAFF. Supplemented by the reference TRBV5-1 and TRBJ1-1 proteins around the CDR3, the complete variable domain is KAGVTQTPRYLIKTRGQQVTLSCSPISGHRSVSWYQQTPGQGLQFLFEYFSETQRNKGNFPGRFSGRQFSNSRSEMNVSTLELGDSALYLCASSSTGLGTEAFFGQGTRLTVV.